The 2 T cell receptor beta chains presented below share a single source sample, sequenced in a study of T cell changes during pregnancy in multiple sclerosis. Libraries were prepared by immunoSEQ multiplex PCR; TCRdb keeps only in-frame clonotypes and omits some of them. The sample carries 30,000 to 35,000 clones, about nine tenths recorded once. This sample comprised CD4+ T cells from peripheral blood mononuclear cells, obtained in the second trimester of pregnancy. The receptors derive from a female donor in good health, enrolled as a control in a pregnancy study.

This rearrangement joins TRBV27 to TRBJ2-1; D is uncertain. Between the trimmed V and J ends, which lost 2 bases and 3 bases, there was a span of 8 bases. The V gene's germline CDR1 is MNHEY and CDR2 SMNVEV (reference sequence). The CDR3 extends over 14 amino acids. CDR3 coding DNA: TGTGCCAGCAGTTTACGAGCCTACTACAATGAGCAGTTCTTC. It specifies CASSLRAYYNEQFF.

This chain joins TRBV30 and TRBJ1-6; 8 bases are a match to TRBD1. Germline-derived CDR1 and CDR2 are GTSNPN and SVGIG (reference sequence). This CDR3 spans 16 amino acids. V shed 1 base, J shed 6 bases, and the junction held 8 bases outside the gene matches. CDR3 nucleotides: TGTGCCTGGAGTGCCGGTATCACAGGGGGTAATTCACCCCTCCACTTT. Protein sequence: CAWSAGITGGNSPLHF.